Shown below are 20 T cell receptor beta chains from a single sample sequenced in a study of metastatic and nonmetastatic thyroid tumors. TCRdb used MiXCR to call clones anew from the PCR reads. The sample has tens of thousands of clones, 25% to 30% seen once. Each patient went into thyroid surgery without having received any treatment. Material for sequencing was blood. The origin of the receptors is a male donor with papillary thyroid cancer or a benign thyroid nodule (not recorded which). Some clones in this sample may be carry-over from other donors' samples.

The chain joins TRBV20-1 to TRBJ2-7; D unclear. The CDR3 extends over 12 amino acids. The germline CDR1 and CDR2 sequences are DFQATT and SNEGSKA (reference sequence). Trimming removed 0 bases from V and 7 bases from J, with 10 bases in between. The CDR3 nucleotides are TGCAGTGCTAGAGAACGGGCCTGGGAGCAGTACTTC. Amino acids: CSARERAWEQYF.

The sample holds many counts of this clone. V and J are TRBV3-1 and TRBJ1-2, with D possibly TRBD1 on 5 matching bases. The CDR3 is made up of 13 amino acids. The germline V gene has CDR1 LGHDT and CDR2 YNNKEL (reference sequence). V lost 2 bases and J 4 bases, leaving 8 bases between the germline ends. In DNA form, the CDR3 reads TGTGCCAGCAGCCAACCCGGGGCCTATGGCTACACCTTC. This encodes CASSQPGAYGYTF.

This clone occurred many times. The rearrangement joins TRBV6-1 to TRBJ1-6, with D possibly matching TRBD1 (6 bases). CDR1 is MNHNS and CDR2 is SASEGT in the germline V gene. The CDR3 runs 14 residues. V lost 6 bases to trimming and J lost 6 bases, with 12 bases between them. The CDR3 DNA follows: TGTGCCAGCAGGGGGGGACACTCTAATTCACCCCTCCACTTT. Protein product: CASRGGHSNSPLHF.

The rearrangement links TRBV20-1 to TRBJ2-7; 8 bases map to TRBD1. The germline gives CDR1 DFQATT, CDR2 SNEGSKA (reference sequence). The CDR3 length is 15 residues. Trimming cost V 5 bases and J 1 base; bases outside gene matches: 10. CDR3 in DNA: TGCAGTGCTGGAGGCTCGGGACAGGAATCCTACGAGCAGTACTTC. It translates to CSAGGSGQESYEQYF.

The V gene is TRBV28, the J gene TRBJ1-2; the D gene is possibly TRBD1 (6 bases). The CDR3 sequence is 15 residues long. Per germline, CDR1 MDHEN and CDR2 SYDVKM. With 6 bases removed from V and 4 bases from J, the gap between germline ends came to 18 bases. As DNA, the CDR3 is TGTGCCAGCAGGGACCCGGGGGGACACATCTATGGCTACACCTTC. Amino acids: CASRDPGGHIYGYTF.

The chain carries TRBV24-1 and TRBJ2-1, with 10 bases matching TRBD2. Germline V lookup: CDR1 KGHDR, CDR2 SFDVKD. The CDR3 spans 16 residues. V lost 0 bases to trimming and J lost 6 bases; unmatched junction nucleotides: 4. The CDR3 reads CATSDLQAGGGNEQFF. As DNA, the CDR3 is TGTGCCACCAGTGATTTGCAAGCGGGAGGGGGCAATGAGCAGTTCTTC.

This clone has only a few counts. CDR3 bases: TGTGCCATTACCCCGGGAGGGCCGGTCGAGCAGTACTTC. Residues: CAITPGGPVEQYF. The chain is built from TRBV10-3 and TRBJ2-7; TRBD2 aligns across 8 bases. With 9 bases clipped from V and 6 bases from J, the junction kept 10 bases outside the gene matches. The CDR3 runs 13 residues. The germline V gene has CDR1 ENHRY and CDR2 SYGVKD.

J is TRBJ1-5 and V is TRBV2; a weak D match, TRBD1 (6 bases). The germline V gene encodes CDR1 SNHLY and CDR2 FYNNEI. The CDR3 extends over 14 amino acids. V was cut by 5 bases and J by 11 bases, with 19 bases left in between. CDR3 in DNA: TGTGCCAGCAGTTCATCTAAGGGGGTAAAGGCCCAGCATTTT. Its protein product is CASSSSKGVKAQHF.

This clone was counted only a few times. No DNA is shown, since the ends of the CDR3 on it are uncertain; the CDR3 is the one TCRdb lists. The chain joins TRBV6-2 or TRBV6-3 to TRBJ2-7; the DNA was not used to check the table's D call, TRBD1. The CDR3 is made up of 14 amino acids, end residues included. The germline V gene encodes CDR1 MNHEY and CDR2 SVGEGT. The CDR3 is CASSYWGPGTGGSF.

The sample holds a few counts of this clone. V gene TRBV12-3 or TRBV12-4 combines with J gene TRBJ2-4, with D uncertain. This CDR3 has 13 residues. Trimming removed 6 bases at V and 0 bases at J, with 6 bases between. CDR3 sequence: CASRNLAKNIQYF. In DNA form, the CDR3 reads TGTGCCAGCAGGAATCTAGCCAAAAACATTCAGTACTTC.

The V gene is TRBV20-1, the J gene TRBJ2-7; 11 positions match TRBD2. Looked up from germline, CDR1 is DFQATT and CDR2 is SNEGSKA (reference sequence). Losses at the gene ends were 1 base for V and 0 bases for J; bases not matched to a gene: 5. The CDR3 runs 16 residues. The CDR3 here is CSARGLAGRSSYEQYF. CDR3 bases: TGCAGTGCTAGAGGACTAGCGGGGAGGAGCTCCTACGAGCAGTACTTC.

This rearrangement joins TRBV5-1 to TRBJ1-2; D perhaps matches TRBD1 (5 bases). CDR3 size: 14 residues. Germline V gene data show CDR1 as SGHRS and CDR2 as YFSETQ. With 0 bases removed from V and 4 bases from J, the gap between germline ends came to 10 bases. Here the CDR3 reads CASSLGDSAYGYTF. CDR3 sequence (DNA): TGCGCCAGCAGCTTGGGGGACTCAGCCTATGGCTACACCTTC.

This clone was counted between two and nine times. The chain recombines TRBV6-2 or TRBV6-3 with TRBJ2-4, with 7 bases lining up with TRBD1. Germline V CDR1 and CDR2: MNHEY, SVGEGT. After removal of 6 bases from V and 0 bases from J, the junction contained 8 bases not matched to a gene. The CDR3 contains 16 residues. The CDR3 region has the DNA TGTGCCAGCAGAACACACAGGGGAATAGCCAAAAACATTCAGTACTTC. Its translation is CASRTHRGIAKNIQYF.

Only a few counts were recorded for this clone. The chain has TRBV6-2 or TRBV6-3 and TRBJ2-2; 7 positions agree with TRBD2. Germline loops: CDR1 MNHEY, CDR2 SVGEGT. The trim removed 4 bases at V and 6 bases at J, leaving 5 bases unmatched. The CDR3 has 14 residues. The chain's CDR3 is CASSSWGGAGELFF. The CDR3 coding sequence is TGTGCCAGCAGTTCTTGGGGGGGTGCCGGGGAGCTGTTTTTT.

This clone has a count of ten or more. The chain joins TRBV18 to TRBJ2-1; D ambiguous. Germline V lookup: CDR1 KGHSH, CDR2 LQKENI. Between the trimmed V and J ends, which lost 2 bases and 10 bases, there was a span of 12 bases. The CDR3 runs 13 residues. The CDR3 coding sequence is TGTGCCAGCTCACCAAGAAGCATTTCGGAGCAGTTCTTC. Its protein product is CASSPRSISEQFF.

The chain is built from TRBV20-1 and TRBJ2-1, with D possibly being TRBD2 (6 bases). Between the trimmed V and J ends, which lost 1 base and 0 bases, there was a span of 16 bases. CDR3 length equals 17 residues. Germline CDR1 DFQATT, CDR2 SNEGSKA (reference sequence). CDR3 region: CSARGISGDVSYNEQFF. The CDR3 coding sequence is TGCAGTGCTAGAGGGATTAGCGGAGATGTCTCCTACAATGAGCAGTTCTTC.

The chain employs TRBV7-8 and TRBJ1-6; 8 nucleotides align to TRBD1. Trimming took 5 bases from V and 10 from J; bases not matched to a gene: 13. Per the germline V gene, CDR1 is SGHVS and CDR2 is FQNEAQ. The CDR3 runs to 16 residues. The CDR3 sequence is CASSPGGWAGGSPLHF. CDR3 nucleotides: TGTGCCAGCAGCCCCGGGGGGTGGGCAGGGGGCTCACCCCTCCACTTT.

The chain uses TRBV20-1 and TRBJ2-3, with 12 nucleotides matching TRBD2. In germline, CDR1 is DFQATT, CDR2 SNEGSKA (reference sequence). CDR3 length equals 17 residues. The V gene end was trimmed by 0 bases and the J gene end by 8 bases; junction bases not matched to a gene: 12. CDR3 sequence: CSARDTSSGRARCTQYF. CDR3 bases: TGCAGTGCTAGAGATACGTCTAGCGGGAGGGCCCGGTGTACGCAGTATTTT.

This clone was seen a single time. V gene TRBV4-2 combines with J gene TRBJ1-1; no firm D call. Trimming cost V 5 bases and J 1 base, with 11 bases left between them. The germline V gene encodes CDR1 LGHNA and CDR2 YNFKEQ. The CDR3 length is 14 residues. The chain's CDR3 is CASSLNIQNTEAFF. The CDR3 DNA reads as TGTGCCAGCAGCTTAAATATCCAGAACACTGAAGCTTTCTTT.

With regard to this clone: A much larger clone lies a single base off, so this may be a read error. The V call is TRBV2, the J call TRBJ2-1; D not resolved. The CDR3 has 15 residues. Trimming took off 4 bases at V and 2 bases at J, with 12 bases between the two ends. Germline CDR1 reads SNHLY; CDR2 reads FYNNEI. CDR3 DNA: TGTGCCAGCAGTGCTAACCAGTGGCCCTACAATGAGCAGTTCTTC. Protein product: CASSANQWPYNEQFF.